This T cell receptor beta chain comes out of a study of T cell responses to AZD1222 COVID-19 vaccine. Findings and caveats of the study: Reports indicate that nearly half of spike-specific TCRs are directed at unmutated variant regions. The peak T cell response came first, and repertoires were sampled only after it.

The germline CDR1 and CDR2 sequences are SNHLY and FYNNEI. There are 13 residues in the CDR3. V shed 2 bases, J shed 11 bases, and the junction held 6 bases outside the gene matches. About this clone itself: Antigen: not known.

Here immunoSEQ multiplex PCR was the method, and the copy in TCRdb shows in-frame clones only, minus some. The sample shows more than 250,000 clones, roughly 93% of them seen only once. The chain employs TRBV2 and TRBJ2-3; 8 bases map to TRBD1. Sequenced here: peripheral blood, sampled on day 0 of AZD1222 vaccination. The TCR originated in an adult in good health. CDR3 nucleotide sequence: TGTGCCAGCAGTGAATGGGTAGGACAGGGGCAGTATTTT. Its translation is CASSEWVGQGQYF. The variable domain in full, with the rest retrieved from reference TRBV2 and TRBJ2-3, is EPEVTQTPSHQVTQMGQEVILRCVPISNHLYFYWYRQILGQKVEFLVSFYNNEISEKSEIFDDQFSVERPDGSNFTLKIRSTKLEDSAMYFCASSEWVGQGQYFGPGTRLTVL.